Listed below are T cell receptor beta chains from one sample, sequenced in a study of response to subunit inactivated influenza vaccine. One entry per CDR3 protein results from TCRdb running MiXCR on the RT-PCR reads. The table includes under 550,000 distinct CDR3 sequences, roughly 7.9% detected once. The sequencing used PBMCs from blood, collected 23 to 25 months after vaccination. The source of these receptors is a man aged 50-75 years who received an inactivated influenza vaccine. Each CDR3 is given with its conserved first and last residue. D genes are given only for firm matches. Clone size appears in some rows only: once, few, many, or a class for an expanded clone.

TRBV18	TRBJ2-1	TRBD2	.	TGTGCCAGCTCACCCCTGGCGGGGGGGCCGAAGAGTGAGCAGTTCTTC	CASSPLAGGPKSEQFF
TRBV6-2/TRBV6-3	TRBJ2-7	TRBD2	.	TGTGCCAGCAGTTACCCCGGGACTAGCGACGAGCAGTACTTC	CASSYPGTSDEQYF
TRBV20-1	TRBJ2-7	TRBD1	many	TGCAGTGCCGCGGGACAGGGGGCCCACGAGCAGTACTTC	CSAAGQGAHEQYF
TRBV6-1	TRBJ2-1	.	few	TGTGCCAGCAGTCCGCGAGGGGCAAGGAGCTACAATGAGCAGTTCTTC	CASSPRGARSYNEQFF
TRBV6-5	TRBJ2-7	.	many	TGTGCCAGCAGTTACGGCAGAACCTACGAGCAGTACTTC	CASSYGRTYEQYF
TRBV29-1	TRBJ2-7	.	few	TGCAGCGTTGGTGTCAGTTACTACGAGCAGTACTTC	CSVGVSYYEQYF
TRBV10-3	TRBJ2-1	TRBD2	.	TGTGCCATCATGCTAGCGGGATCATACAATGAGCAGTTCTTC	CAIMLAGSYNEQFF
TRBV6-6	TRBJ1-1	.	.	TGTGCCAGCAGTTACTCAAAGAACACTGAAGCTTTCTTT	CASSYSKNTEAFF
TRBV28	TRBJ1-1	.	few	TGTGCCAGCAGTTTATATGGGGTGAGCACTGAAGCTTTCTTT	CASSLYGVSTEAFF
TRBV5-1	TRBJ1-1	.	many	TGCGCCAGCAGCGCGGTGGTAAACACTGAAGCTTTCTTT	CASSAVVNTEAFF
TRBV12-3/TRBV12-4	TRBJ2-7	TRBD2	many	TGTGCCAGCAGTCAGGGACTAGGGTACGAGCAGTACTTC	CASSQGLGYEQYF
TRBV7-2	TRBJ2-2	.	.	TGTGCCAGCAGCACCTATTTGGGGGGGGCCTACACCGGGGAGCTGTTTTTT	CASSTYLGGAYTGELFF
TRBV25-1	TRBJ2-7	.	many	TGTGCCAGCAGTGTGCACGGAACCTACGAGCAGTACTTC	CASSVHGTYEQYF
TRBV6-2/TRBV6-3	TRBJ2-7	.	few	TGTGCCAGCGGGTTACACGGTCCCTACGAGCAGTACTTC	CASGLHGPYEQYF
TRBV4-3	TRBJ2-7	.	.	TGCGCCAGCAGCCAAGTCAACGGCTACGAGCAGTACTTC	CASSQVNGYEQYF
TRBV13	TRBJ1-1	.	.	TGTGCCAGCAGCTTAAGGGGAGCGGGCGGAAATGAAGCTTTCTTT	CASSLRGAGGNEAFF
TRBV7-8	TRBJ1-5	.	few	TGTGCCAGCAGCTTAGGACGTCTTTGGGGGGGCGGCACCAATCAGCCCCAGCATTTT	CASSLGRLWGGGTNQPQHF
TRBV7-6	TRBJ2-2	.	.	TGTGCCAGCAGCTTAGGTTCAGGAGTACGCACCGGGGAGCTGTTTTTT	CASSLGSGVRTGELFF
TRBV20-1	TRBJ2-5	.	few	TGCAGTGCTCGCCACGAAGAAGTCGGGGCCCAGTACTTC	CSARHEEVGAQYF
TRBV12-3/TRBV12-4	TRBJ2-5	TRBD2	.	TGTGCCACCCGGGGGGGCGGTGAGACCCAGTACTTC	CATRGGGETQYF
TRBV7-6	TRBJ1-6	.	many	TGTGCCAGCAGCTACAGTAGTGGGTCACCCCTCCACTTT	CASSYSSGSPLHF
TRBV30	TRBJ2-7	.	many	TGTGCCTGGAGTGTATCCGACTACGAGCAGTACTTC	CAWSVSDYEQYF
TRBV5-1	TRBJ2-2	.	few	TGCGCCAGCAGCTTGGGCAGGAGGGGCACCGGGGAGCTGTTTTTT	CASSLGRRGTGELFF
TRBV12-3/TRBV12-4	TRBJ1-3	.	.	TGTGCCAGCAGTTTGGAACTCTGGGGGAACACCATATATTTT	CASSLELWGNTIYF
TRBV5-1	TRBJ1-1	.	many	TGCGCCAGCAGCTTGGAACTGAACACTGAAGCTTTCTTT	CASSLELNTEAFF
TRBV6-2/TRBV6-3	TRBJ2-7	.	.	TGTGCCAGCAGTTACGACGCAGGGGCCGCCTACGAGCAGTACTTC	CASSYDAGAAYEQYF
TRBV29-1	TRBJ2-5	.	few	TGCAGCGTATCGGACGGGGAAGAGACCCAGTACTTC	CSVSDGEETQYF
TRBV4-3	TRBJ2-7	TRBD1	many	TGCGCCAGCAGCCAAGAGTGGACAGGGGATTCCTACGAGCAGTACTTC	CASSQEWTGDSYEQYF
TRBV11-2	TRBJ2-7	TRBD1	few	TGTGCCAGCAGCGAAGTGAAGACAGGGGGTTCTGCCGAGCAGTACTTC	CASSEVKTGGSAEQYF
TRBV7-6	TRBJ2-7	.	few	TGTGCCAGCAGCTTAGAGTTGGGGCCAACCTACGAGCAGTACTTC	CASSLELGPTYEQYF
TRBV3-1	TRBJ2-7	.	few	TGTGCCAGCAGTCAGACGACAAATTCCTACGAGCAGTACTTC	CASSQTTNSYEQYF
TRBV12-3/TRBV12-4	TRBJ2-3	.	many	TGTGCCAGCAGTTTACCCCACTCCGGGATAAAGACGCAGTATTTT	CASSLPHSGIKTQYF
TRBV11-2	TRBJ2-1	.	many	TGTGCCAGCAGCTATAGTGGCGGAGGGGAGCAGTTCTTC	CASSYSGGGEQFF